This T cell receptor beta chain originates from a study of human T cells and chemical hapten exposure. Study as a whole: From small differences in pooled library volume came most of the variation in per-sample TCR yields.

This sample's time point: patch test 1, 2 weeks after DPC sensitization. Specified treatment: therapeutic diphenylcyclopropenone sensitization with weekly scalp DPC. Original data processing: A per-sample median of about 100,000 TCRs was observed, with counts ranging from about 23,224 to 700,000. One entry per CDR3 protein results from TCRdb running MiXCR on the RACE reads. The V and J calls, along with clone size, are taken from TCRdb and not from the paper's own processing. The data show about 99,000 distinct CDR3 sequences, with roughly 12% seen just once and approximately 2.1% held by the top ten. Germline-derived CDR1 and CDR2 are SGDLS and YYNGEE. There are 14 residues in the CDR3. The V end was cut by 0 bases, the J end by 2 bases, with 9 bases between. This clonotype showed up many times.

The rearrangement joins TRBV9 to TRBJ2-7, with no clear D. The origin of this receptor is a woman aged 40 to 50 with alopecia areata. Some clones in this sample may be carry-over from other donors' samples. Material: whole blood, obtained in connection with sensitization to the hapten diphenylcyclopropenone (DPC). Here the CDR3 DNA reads TGTGCCAGCAGCGTAGAGGACGGAACCTACGAGCAGTACTTC. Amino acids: CASSVEDGTYEQYF.